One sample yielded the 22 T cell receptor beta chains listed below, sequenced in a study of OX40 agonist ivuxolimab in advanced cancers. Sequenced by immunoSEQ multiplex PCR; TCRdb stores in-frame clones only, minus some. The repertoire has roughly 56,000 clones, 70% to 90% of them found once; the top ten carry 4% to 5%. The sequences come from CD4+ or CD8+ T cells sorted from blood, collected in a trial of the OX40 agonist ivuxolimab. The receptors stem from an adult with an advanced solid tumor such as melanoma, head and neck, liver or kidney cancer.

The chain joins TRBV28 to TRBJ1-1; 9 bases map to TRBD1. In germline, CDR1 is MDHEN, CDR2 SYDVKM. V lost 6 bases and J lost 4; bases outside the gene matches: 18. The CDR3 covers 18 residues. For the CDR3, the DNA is TGTGCCAGCAGACCGAGAACTCTTGGGACAGGGAAGGGCACTGAAGCTTTCTTT. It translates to CASRPRTLGTGKGTEAFF. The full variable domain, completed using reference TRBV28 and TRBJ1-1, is DVKVTQSSRYLVKRTGEKVFLECVQDMDHENMFWYRQDPGLGLRLIYFSYDVKMKEKGDIPEGYSVSREKKERFSLILESASTNQTSMYLCASRPRTLGTGKGTEAFFGQGTRLTVV.

The CDR3 DNA is TGTGCCAGCAGCTTATCGGGGGGCGAGCAGTACTTC. Residues: CASSLSGGEQYF. The V gene is TRBV13, the J gene TRBJ2-7; 7 nucleotides match TRBD2. Germline CDR1 is PRHDT and CDR2 is FYEKMQ (reference sequence). This CDR3 region has 12 residues. The junction had 1 base not matched to a gene; V was cut back by 2 bases and J by 6 bases.

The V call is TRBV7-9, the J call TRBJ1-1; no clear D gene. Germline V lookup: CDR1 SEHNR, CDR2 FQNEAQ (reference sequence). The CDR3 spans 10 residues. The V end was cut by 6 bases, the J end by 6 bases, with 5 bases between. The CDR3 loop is CASRGAEAFF. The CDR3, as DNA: TGTGCCAGCAGAGGAGCTGAAGCTTTCTTT. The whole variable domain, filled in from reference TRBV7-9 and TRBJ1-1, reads DTGVSQNPRHKITKRGQNVTFRCDPISEHNRLYWYRQTLGQGPEFLTYFQNEAQLEKSRLLSDRFSAERPKGSFSTLEIQRTEQGDSAMYLCASRGAEAFFGQGTRLTVV.

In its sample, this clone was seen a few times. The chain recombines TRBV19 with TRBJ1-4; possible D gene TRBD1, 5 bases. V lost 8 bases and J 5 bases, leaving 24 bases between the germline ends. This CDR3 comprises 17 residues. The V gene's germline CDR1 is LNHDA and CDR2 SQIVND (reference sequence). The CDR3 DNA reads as TGTGCCAGTGCCAGGGCCCAGACGAATAACCCGAATGAAAAACTGTTTTTT. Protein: CASARAQTNNPNEKLFF.

The CDR3, as DNA: TGTGCCAGCAGCCCCCAGGGCACCGGGGAGCTGTTTTTT. This translates into CASSPQGTGELFF. The chain employs TRBV4-2 and TRBJ2-2; D might be TRBD1 (5 bases). The CDR3 has 13 residues. V lost 4 bases to trimming and J lost 4 bases, with 7 bases between them. From germline, CDR1 is LGHNA and CDR2 YNFKEQ.

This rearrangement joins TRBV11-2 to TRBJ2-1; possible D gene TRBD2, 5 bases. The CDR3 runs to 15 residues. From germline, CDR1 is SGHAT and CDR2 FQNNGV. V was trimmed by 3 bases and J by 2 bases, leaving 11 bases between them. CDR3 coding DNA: TGTGCCAGCAGCTTGGGCGGGTCCGCCTACAATGAGCAGTTCTTC. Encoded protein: CASSLGGSAYNEQFF.

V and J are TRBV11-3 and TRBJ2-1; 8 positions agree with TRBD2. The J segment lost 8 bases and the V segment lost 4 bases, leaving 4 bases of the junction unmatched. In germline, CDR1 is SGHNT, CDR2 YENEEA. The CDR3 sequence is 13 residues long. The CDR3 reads CASSSRTSYEQFF. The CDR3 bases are TGTGCCAGCAGCTCCCGGACTAGCTATGAGCAGTTCTTC.

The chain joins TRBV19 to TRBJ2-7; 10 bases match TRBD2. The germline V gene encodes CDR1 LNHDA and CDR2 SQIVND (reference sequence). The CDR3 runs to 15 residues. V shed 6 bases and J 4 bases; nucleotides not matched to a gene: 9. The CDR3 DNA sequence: TGTGCCAGTAGGTTACCGGGACTAGCGTTGTACGAGCAGTACTTC. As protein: CASRLPGLALYEQYF.

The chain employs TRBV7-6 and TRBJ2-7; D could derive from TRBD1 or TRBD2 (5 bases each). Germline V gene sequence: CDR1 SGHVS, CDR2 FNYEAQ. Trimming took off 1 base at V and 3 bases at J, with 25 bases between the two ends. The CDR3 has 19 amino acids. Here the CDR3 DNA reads TGTGCCAGCAGCTTAGGTACAGGAAGGCGAAGACTAAAAAACTACGAGCAGTACTTC. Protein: CASSLGTGRRRLKNYEQYF.

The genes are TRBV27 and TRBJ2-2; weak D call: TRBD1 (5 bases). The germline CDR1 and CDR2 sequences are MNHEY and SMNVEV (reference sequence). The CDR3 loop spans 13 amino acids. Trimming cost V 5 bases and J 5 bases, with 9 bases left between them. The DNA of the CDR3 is TGTGCCAGCAGTCCCCAGGGAACCGGGGAGCTGTTTTTT. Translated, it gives CASSPQGTGELFF.

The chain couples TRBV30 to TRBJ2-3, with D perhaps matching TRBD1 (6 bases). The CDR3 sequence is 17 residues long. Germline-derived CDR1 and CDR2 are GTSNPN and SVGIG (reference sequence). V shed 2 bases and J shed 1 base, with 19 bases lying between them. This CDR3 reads CAWSPYRAGFGTDTQYF. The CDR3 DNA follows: TGTGCCTGGAGTCCGTACAGGGCCGGTTTCGGCACAGATACGCAGTATTTT.

CDR3 loop: CAWREGGRTQYF. The CDR3 nucleotides are TGTGCCTGGAGAGAAGGAGGACGTACCCAGTACTTC. The chain joins TRBV30 to TRBJ2-5; a possible D gene is TRBD2 (5 bases). This CDR3 comprises 12 residues. V lost 3 bases and J lost 8, with 13 bases in between. Germline V gene sequence: CDR1 GTSNPN, CDR2 SVGIG (reference sequence).

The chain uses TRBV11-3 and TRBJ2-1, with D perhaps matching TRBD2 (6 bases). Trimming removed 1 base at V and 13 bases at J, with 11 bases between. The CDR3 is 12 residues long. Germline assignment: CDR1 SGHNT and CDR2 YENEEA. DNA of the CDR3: TGTGCCAGCAGCTTAGCGCGGGATCAACAGTTCTTC. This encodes CASSLARDQQFF.

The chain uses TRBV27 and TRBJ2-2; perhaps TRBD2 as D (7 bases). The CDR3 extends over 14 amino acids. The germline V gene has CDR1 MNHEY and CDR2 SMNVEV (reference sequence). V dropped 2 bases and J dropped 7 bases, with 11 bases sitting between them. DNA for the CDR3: TGTGCCAGCAGTTTAGAGGGGGAGGGCGGGGAGCTGTTTTTT. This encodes CASSLEGEGGELFF.

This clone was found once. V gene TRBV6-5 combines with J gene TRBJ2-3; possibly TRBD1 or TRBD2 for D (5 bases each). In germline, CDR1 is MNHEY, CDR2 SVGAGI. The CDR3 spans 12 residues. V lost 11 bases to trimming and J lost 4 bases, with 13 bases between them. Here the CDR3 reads CACQRDADTQYF. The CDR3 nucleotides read TGTGCCTGCCAACGGGACGCAGATACGCAGTATTTT.

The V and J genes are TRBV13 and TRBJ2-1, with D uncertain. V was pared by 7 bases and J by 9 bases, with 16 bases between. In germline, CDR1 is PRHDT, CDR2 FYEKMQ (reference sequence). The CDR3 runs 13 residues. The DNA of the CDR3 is TGTGCCAGCACCCCCACGGTGGCTGGTGAGCAGTTCTTC. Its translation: CASTPTVAGEQFF.

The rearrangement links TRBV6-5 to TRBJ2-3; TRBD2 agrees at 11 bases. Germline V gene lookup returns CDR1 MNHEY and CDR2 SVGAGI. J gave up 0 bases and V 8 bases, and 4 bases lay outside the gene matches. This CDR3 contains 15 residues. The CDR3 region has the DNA TGTGCCAGCCTTAGCGGGAGGGGGAGCACAGATACGCAGTATTTT. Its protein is CASLSGRGSTDTQYF.

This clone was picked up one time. CDR3 amino acids: CASSYSSQVTDTQYF. The CDR3 DNA follows: TGTGCCAGCAGTTACTCTTCCCAGGTCACAGATACGCAGTATTTT. This chain links TRBV6-6 with TRBJ2-3, with unresolved D. V was pared by 0 bases and J by 2 bases, with 9 bases between. The germline CDR1 and CDR2 sequences are MNHNY and SVGAGI (reference sequence). CDR3 size: 15 residues.

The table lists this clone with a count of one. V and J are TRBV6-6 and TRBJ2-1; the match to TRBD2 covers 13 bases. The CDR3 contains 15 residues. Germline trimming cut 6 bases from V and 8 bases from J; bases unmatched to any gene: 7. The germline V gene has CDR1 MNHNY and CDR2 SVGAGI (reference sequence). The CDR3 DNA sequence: TGTGCCAGCAGAAGGACTAGCGGGAGTGTCCATGAGCAGTTCTTC. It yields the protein CASRRTSGSVHEQFF.

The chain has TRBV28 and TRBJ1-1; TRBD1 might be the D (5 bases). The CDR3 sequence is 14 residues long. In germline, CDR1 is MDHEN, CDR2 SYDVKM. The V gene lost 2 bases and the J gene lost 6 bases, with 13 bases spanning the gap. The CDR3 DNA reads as TGTGCCAGCAGTTTACCCGGACACTTCTCTGAAGCTTTCTTT. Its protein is CASSLPGHFSEAFF. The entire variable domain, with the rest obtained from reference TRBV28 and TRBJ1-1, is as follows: DVKVTQSSRYLVKRTGEKVFLECVQDMDHENMFWYRQDPGLGLRLIYFSYDVKMKEKGDIPEGYSVSREKKERFSLILESASTNQTSMYLCASSLPGHFSEAFFGQGTRLTVV.

The CDR3 loop is CASSQDRQLYGYTF. The CDR3, as DNA: TGTGCCAGCAGCCAAGATCGGCAGCTCTATGGCTACACCTTC. The chain has TRBV14 and TRBJ1-2; D uncertain. This CDR3 contains 14 residues. Trimming removed 0 bases from V and 4 bases from J, with 9 bases in between. Germline V gives CDR1 SGHDN, CDR2 FVKESK.

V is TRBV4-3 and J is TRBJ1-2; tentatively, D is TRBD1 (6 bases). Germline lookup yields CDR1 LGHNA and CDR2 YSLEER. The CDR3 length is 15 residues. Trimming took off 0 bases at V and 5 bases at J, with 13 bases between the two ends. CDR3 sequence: CASSQDRGGPYGYTF. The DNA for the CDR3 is TGCGCCAGCAGCCAAGATAGGGGGGGCCCTTATGGCTACACCTTC.